This TCR beta chain was sequenced during a study of T cell repertoires in cytomegalovirus infection. Via MiXCR, TCRdb re-called the reads, giving one row per CDR3 protein. The sample gives 100,000 to 150,000 distinct CDR3 sequences, 8% to 9% of which show up once; about a tenth is in the top ten. The germline CDR1 and CDR2 sequences are MDHEN and SYDVKM. The CDR3 covers 16 residues. V was clipped by 6 bases and J by 1 base; unmatched bases: 12. This clonotype was counted ten times or more. Sequencing used PBMCs. J is TRBJ2-7 and V is TRBV28; 7 nucleotides match TRBD1. The receptor was derived from a human donor in good health (CMV status not recorded). Some clones in this sample may be carry-over from other donors' samples. CDR3 sequence: CASSPPQGQLSYEQYF. In nucleotides, the CDR3 is TGTGCCAGCAGCCCGCCTCAGGGACAGCTATCCTACGAGCAGTACTTC.